Listed below are T cell receptor beta chains from one sample, sequenced in a study of cytomegalovirus exposure and HLA in healthy donors. Data came from immunoSEQ multiplex PCR; TCRdb stores just in-frame clones and leaves some out. The sample has about 200,000 clones, about 77% seen once; the top ten hold under 3%. Material: PBMCs. These TCRs come from a woman aged 25-40 years in good health and CMV-seronegative. Each CDR3 is given with its conserved first and last residue. The order of the fields is V gene, J gene, clone size, D gene, CDR3 DNA, CDR3 protein. The D gene is left open where the match is weak. Clone size is shown for a subset of rows, as once, few, many or a class of expanded clone.

v_gene: TRBV2; j_gene: TRBJ2-4; abundance: NA; d_gene: TRBD2; CDR3nt: TGTGCCAGCAGTGAAGCTCGGGGGGGGAACATTCAGTACTTC; CDR3aa: CASSEARGGNIQYF
v_gene: TRBV2; j_gene: TRBJ1-1; abundance: NA; d_gene: NA; CDR3nt: TGTGCCAGCATGGGGCTGGGATTGTATGAAGCTTTCTTT; CDR3aa: CASMGLGLYEAFF
v_gene: TRBV27; j_gene: TRBJ1-2; abundance: NA; d_gene: TRBD1; CDR3nt: TGTGCCAGCAGTCCGGACAGGGTCTATGGCTACACCTTC; CDR3aa: CASSPDRVYGYTF
v_gene: TRBV4-1; j_gene: TRBJ2-7; abundance: NA; d_gene: NA; CDR3nt: TGCGCCAGCAGCCAAGTTCCCCCAGGGTACTCCGAGCAGTACTTC; CDR3aa: CASSQVPPGYSEQYF
v_gene: TRBV6-4; j_gene: TRBJ2-1; abundance: medium-sized; d_gene: NA; CDR3nt: TGTGCCAGCAGTCCAGGGTCCTCCTACAATGAGCAGTTCTTC; CDR3aa: CASSPGSSYNEQFF
v_gene: TRBV2; j_gene: TRBJ1-1; abundance: NA; d_gene: NA; CDR3nt: TGTGCCAGCAGTGCTACCGGACAGCCCATGAACACTGAAGCTTTCTTT; CDR3aa: CASSATGQPMNTEAFF
v_gene: TRBV7-3; j_gene: TRBJ2-3; abundance: NA; d_gene: TRBD2; CDR3nt: TGTGCCAGCGGGACTAGCGGGGGCACAGATACGCAGTATTTT; CDR3aa: CASGTSGGTDTQYF
v_gene: TRBV5-6; j_gene: TRBJ1-1; abundance: NA; d_gene: TRBD1; CDR3nt: TGTGCCAGCAGCTTGGTGGGGACAGGGGGGCGGCTAGCTTTCTTT; CDR3aa: CASSLVGTGGRLAFF
v_gene: TRBV7-9; j_gene: TRBJ1-1; abundance: NA; d_gene: NA; CDR3nt: TGTGCCAGCAGCCCTGGGGGGGGACGGGACGAAGCTTTCTTT; CDR3aa: CASSPGGGRDEAFF
v_gene: TRBV6-1; j_gene: TRBJ1-5; abundance: NA; d_gene: TRBD1; CDR3nt: TGTGCCAGCCCAGCGGACAGGTATAGCAATCAGCCCCAGCATTTT; CDR3aa: CASPADRYSNQPQHF
v_gene: TRBV4-2; j_gene: TRBJ1-6; abundance: once; d_gene: TRBD1; CDR3nt: TGTGCCAGCAGCCAAAGTGCGGGACAGGGTTATTCACCCCTCCACTTT; CDR3aa: CASSQSAGQGYSPLHF
v_gene: TRBV2; j_gene: TRBJ2-7; abundance: few; d_gene: TRBD2; CDR3nt: TGTGCCAGCGGGAGGGGACCCTCCTACGAGCAGTACTTC; CDR3aa: CASGRGPSYEQYF
v_gene: TRBV2; j_gene: TRBJ2-7; abundance: NA; d_gene: NA; CDR3nt: TGTGCCAGCAGTGAAGTGGCCAGCGGCGAGCAGTACTTC; CDR3aa: CASSEVASGEQYF
v_gene: TRBV7-6; j_gene: TRBJ2-7; abundance: NA; d_gene: NA; CDR3nt: TGTGCCAGCAGCTTAGCCAGGGGCGGGTACGAGCAGTACTTC; CDR3aa: CASSLARGGYEQYF
v_gene: TRBV30; j_gene: TRBJ1-1; abundance: few; d_gene: NA; CDR3nt: TGTGCCTGGAGTCCCAACTTGAAAGCTTTCTTT; CDR3aa: CAWSPNLKAFF
v_gene: TRBV11-2; j_gene: TRBJ2-7; abundance: NA; d_gene: NA; CDR3nt: TGTGCCAGCAGCTTAAATCGGGGAAGCTCCTACGAGCAGTACTTC; CDR3aa: CASSLNRGSSYEQYF
v_gene: TRBV9; j_gene: TRBJ2-3; abundance: NA; d_gene: NA; CDR3nt: TGTGCCAGCAGCCCAGGGGGGCTCCCGGATACGCAGTATTTT; CDR3aa: CASSPGGLPDTQYF
v_gene: TRBV27; j_gene: TRBJ2-3; abundance: NA; d_gene: TRBD2; CDR3nt: TGTGCCAGCAGTTTATTGGGACTAGTAACAGATACGCAGTATTTT; CDR3aa: CASSLLGLVTDTQYF
v_gene: TRBV7-2; j_gene: TRBJ2-1; abundance: NA; d_gene: TRBD1; CDR3nt: TGTGCCAGCAGCTTAGAGGGTACAGGGGGAATAAATGAGCAGTTCTTC; CDR3aa: CASSLEGTGGINEQFF
v_gene: TRBV28; j_gene: TRBJ1-4; abundance: NA; d_gene: NA; CDR3nt: TGTGCCAGCAGTTTTTCCCCCAGCGAAGCAACTAATGAAAAACTGTTTTTT; CDR3aa: CASSFSPSEATNEKLFF
v_gene: TRBV29-1; j_gene: TRBJ1-1; abundance: few; d_gene: TRBD1; CDR3nt: TGCAGCGTTCTTGGGACAGGAGAGACTGAAGCTTTCTTT; CDR3aa: CSVLGTGETEAFF
v_gene: TRBV7-9; j_gene: TRBJ1-6; abundance: NA; d_gene: NA; CDR3nt: TGTGCCAGCAGCCAGAGGTCACCCGGTTGGAATTCACCCCTCCACTTT; CDR3aa: CASSQRSPGWNSPLHF
v_gene: TRBV29-1; j_gene: TRBJ1-2; abundance: NA; d_gene: NA; CDR3nt: TGCAGCACAAGTGCCCCATCGCCCATCACCCATGGCTACACCTTC; CDR3aa: CSTSAPSPITHGYTF
v_gene: TRBV19; j_gene: TRBJ2-5; abundance: NA; d_gene: TRBD2; CDR3nt: TGTGCCAGTAGTATTATGGGAGGGGCAGCGGAGACCCAGTACTTC; CDR3aa: CASSIMGGAAETQYF
v_gene: TRBV7-9; j_gene: TRBJ1-1; abundance: NA; d_gene: TRBD1; CDR3nt: TGTGCCAGCAGCTTAGTAAGGACAGGGGGGAGGACTGAAGCTTTCTTT; CDR3aa: CASSLVRTGGRTEAFF
v_gene: TRBV5-1; j_gene: TRBJ2-7; abundance: NA; d_gene: TRBD2; CDR3nt: TGCGCCAGCAGCTTGACTAGCGGGATCTACGAGCAGTACTTC; CDR3aa: CASSLTSGIYEQYF
v_gene: TRBV5-6; j_gene: TRBJ2-6; abundance: once; d_gene: NA; CDR3nt: TGTGCCAGCACGCCCCGGGGGTCCCCTTACTCTGGGGCCAACGTCCTGACTTTC; CDR3aa: CASTPRGSPYSGANVLTF
v_gene: TRBV11-3; j_gene: TRBJ2-1; abundance: few; d_gene: TRBD2; CDR3nt: TGTGCCAGCAGCTCTACTAGCGGGGAGTACAATGAGCAGTTCTTC; CDR3aa: CASSSTSGEYNEQFF
v_gene: TRBV15; j_gene: TRBJ2-5; abundance: NA; d_gene: NA; CDR3nt: TGTGCCACCCAACCCGGGGGGCCTCGGGAGACCCAGTACTTC; CDR3aa: CATQPGGPRETQYF
v_gene: TRBV7-9; j_gene: TRBJ2-7; abundance: NA; d_gene: TRBD1; CDR3nt: TGTGCCAGCAGCTTAGGACAGGGAGCCTACGAGCAGTACTTC; CDR3aa: CASSLGQGAYEQYF
v_gene: TRBV9; j_gene: TRBJ2-3; abundance: NA; d_gene: TRBD2; CDR3nt: TGTGCCAGCAGCAGAAGCCCGGGACTAGCATATGGAAGCACAGATACGCAGTATTTT; CDR3aa: CASSRSPGLAYGSTDTQYF
v_gene: TRBV5-1; j_gene: TRBJ2-7; abundance: NA; d_gene: NA; CDR3nt: TGCGCCAGCAGCTTGGGGTCAGGGGTTTCCTACGAGCAGTACTTC; CDR3aa: CASSLGSGVSYEQYF
v_gene: TRBV5-1; j_gene: TRBJ1-5; abundance: NA; d_gene: NA; CDR3nt: TGCGCCAGCAGCTTGGGAGGGAGTGTAGGCCAGCCCCAGCATTTT; CDR3aa: CASSLGGSVGQPQHF
v_gene: TRBV19; j_gene: TRBJ2-5; abundance: NA; d_gene: TRBD2; CDR3nt: TGTGCCAGTAGTCCCCTAGCGGGAGAAAGTGAGACCCAGTACTTC; CDR3aa: CASSPLAGESETQYF
v_gene: TRBV7-2; j_gene: TRBJ2-7; abundance: few; d_gene: TRBD2; CDR3nt: TGTGCCAGCAGCTCCGCGGGGTGGCGGGAGCCCTCCTACGAGCAGTACTTC; CDR3aa: CASSSAGWREPSYEQYF
v_gene: TRBV5-1; j_gene: TRBJ2-1; abundance: NA; d_gene: TRBD1; CDR3nt: TGCGCCAGCAGCTTGGACAGGGGTAGGAATGAGCAGTTCTTC; CDR3aa: CASSLDRGRNEQFF
v_gene: TRBV27; j_gene: TRBJ2-7; abundance: NA; d_gene: TRBD2; CDR3nt: TGTGCCAGCAGGCTAGCGGAACCCTACGAGCAGTACTTC; CDR3aa: CASRLAEPYEQYF
v_gene: TRBV4-1; j_gene: TRBJ2-7; abundance: NA; d_gene: NA; CDR3nt: TGCGCCAGCAGCCAAGATCTCGCGACTACCTACGAGCAGTACTTC; CDR3aa: CASSQDLATTYEQYF
v_gene: TRBV27; j_gene: TRBJ1-5; abundance: few; d_gene: TRBD1; CDR3nt: TGTGCCAGCAGTTTATCGGGGGGGACAGGGCGCCAGCCCCAGCATTTT; CDR3aa: CASSLSGGTGRQPQHF
v_gene: TRBV2; j_gene: TRBJ1-2; abundance: NA; d_gene: NA; CDR3nt: TGTGCCAGCAGTGAAGAGGGAGGGGTGATCGGCTACACCTTC; CDR3aa: CASSEEGGVIGYTF
v_gene: TRBV29-1; j_gene: TRBJ1-1; abundance: NA; d_gene: TRBD1; CDR3nt: TGCAGCGTTACAGGGGTCGTCACTGAAGCTTTCTTT; CDR3aa: CSVTGVVTEAFF
v_gene: TRBV4-1; j_gene: TRBJ2-1; abundance: NA; d_gene: TRBD2; CDR3nt: TGCGCCAGCAGCCGATTAGCGGGAGCCCTCCCCCAAAGCTCCTACAATGAGCAGTTCTTC; CDR3aa: CASSRLAGALPQSSYNEQFF
v_gene: TRBV5-1; j_gene: TRBJ1-1; abundance: NA; d_gene: NA; CDR3nt: TGCGCCAGCAGCTTGGCTTCGGGTGGGTGGAACACTGAAGCTTTCTTT; CDR3aa: CASSLASGGWNTEAFF
v_gene: TRBV5-1; j_gene: TRBJ2-1; abundance: NA; d_gene: TRBD2; CDR3nt: TGCGCCAGCAGCTTGCCCCTCGTCCCGGGACTAGCGGGAGTTCTTGCTAATGAGCAGTTCTTC; CDR3aa: CASSLPLVPGLAGVLANEQFF
v_gene: TRBV7-2; j_gene: TRBJ1-1; abundance: few; d_gene: NA; CDR3nt: TGTGCCAGCAGCTCTAGTGGGGGCCTAGGGGCTTTCTTT; CDR3aa: CASSSSGGLGAFF
v_gene: TRBV7-9; j_gene: TRBJ2-1; abundance: NA; d_gene: TRBD2; CDR3nt: TGTGCCAGCAGCTCCCGGACTAGCGGGAGTAGGAATGAGCAGTTCTTC; CDR3aa: CASSSRTSGSRNEQFF
v_gene: TRBV19; j_gene: TRBJ1-2; abundance: once; d_gene: NA; CDR3nt: TGTGCCAGTAGTATAGATCGCCAGTATAACTATGGCTACACCTTC; CDR3aa: CASSIDRQYNYGYTF
v_gene: TRBV5-1; j_gene: TRBJ2-6; abundance: NA; d_gene: TRBD1; CDR3nt: TGCGCCAGCAGCGTCGAGGGGACAGGGTCTGGGGCCAACGTCCTGACTTTC; CDR3aa: CASSVEGTGSGANVLTF
v_gene: TRBV29-1; j_gene: TRBJ1-2; abundance: NA; d_gene: NA; CDR3nt: TGCAGCGTTGTCCCTAGACTCGCCTATGGCTACACCTTC; CDR3aa: CSVVPRLAYGYTF
v_gene: TRBV6-5; j_gene: TRBJ2-7; abundance: few; d_gene: NA; CDR3nt: TGTGCCAGCAGCCGTGCCATGACAGAGTACGAGCAGTACTTC; CDR3aa: CASSRAMTEYEQYF
v_gene: TRBV14; j_gene: TRBJ2-7; abundance: NA; d_gene: NA; CDR3nt: TGTGCCAGCAGCCCATCCGGCTACGAGCAGTACTTC; CDR3aa: CASSPSGYEQYF
v_gene: TRBV18; j_gene: TRBJ2-7; abundance: NA; d_gene: NA; CDR3nt: TGTGCCAGCTCACCAGGACTCCTGTCCTACGAGCAGTACTTC; CDR3aa: CASSPGLLSYEQYF